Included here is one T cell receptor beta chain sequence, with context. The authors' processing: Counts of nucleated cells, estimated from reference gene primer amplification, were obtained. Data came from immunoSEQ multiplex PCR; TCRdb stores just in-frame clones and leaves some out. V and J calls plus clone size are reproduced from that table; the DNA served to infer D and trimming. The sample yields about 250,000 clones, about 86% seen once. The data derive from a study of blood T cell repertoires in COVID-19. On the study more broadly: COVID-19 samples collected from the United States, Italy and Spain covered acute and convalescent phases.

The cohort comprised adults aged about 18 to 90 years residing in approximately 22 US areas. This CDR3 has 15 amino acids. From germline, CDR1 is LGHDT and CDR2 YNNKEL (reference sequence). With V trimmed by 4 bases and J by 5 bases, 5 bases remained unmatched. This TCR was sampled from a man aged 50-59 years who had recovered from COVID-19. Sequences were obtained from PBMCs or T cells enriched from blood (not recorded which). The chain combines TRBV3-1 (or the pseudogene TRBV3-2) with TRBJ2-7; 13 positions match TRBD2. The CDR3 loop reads CASSLGLAGRNEQYF. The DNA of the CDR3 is TGTGCCAGCAGCCTGGGACTAGCGGGGAGAAACGAGCAGTACTTC.